This entry concerns a single TCR beta chain. Sequencing was performed with immunoSEQ multiplex PCR; in TCRdb, only in-frame clones are kept and a portion is missing. Of around 60,000 clones in the sample, 80% to 90% were seen once. This specimen belongs to a study of blood T cell repertoires in COVID-19. Study at large: T cells, B-cell-depleted T cells, or PBMCs provided the cDNA or gDNA that served as material.

V dropped 1 base and J dropped 1 base, with 8 bases sitting between them. The CDR3 loop spans 13 amino acids. The germline CDR1 and CDR2 sequences are GTSNPN and SVGIG (reference sequence). Specimen: peripheral blood. This chain connects TRBV30 to TRBJ2-7; D is unresolved. This receptor was identified in a man aged 35-49 years with acute or convalescent COVID-19. In DNA form, the CDR3 reads TGTGCCTGGAGTGAGAGGCCTTCCTACGAGCAGTACTTC. It translates to CAWSERPSYEQYF.